These T cell receptor beta chains were read from a single sample in a study of T cell clonotyping in hematopoietic cell transplantation. Assay: immunoSEQ multiplex PCR; the TCRdb copy retains only in-frame clones and omits some. The sample includes 15,000 to 20,000 clones, approximately 60% seen only once; the top ten take 10% to 15%. The source material was PBMCs, sampled 30 days after allogeneic stem cell transplant. The receptor set was obtained from a male patient aged 50 or older who had an allogeneic stem cell transplant from an unrelated donor, so T cells may come from the graft donor. Some clones in this sample may be carry-over from other donors' samples. CDR3s include the opening cysteine and the closing phenylalanine or tryptophan. D genes are given only for firm matches. Clone size is shown for a subset of rows, as once, few, many or a class of expanded clone.

D	V	J	size	DNA	CDR3
NA	TRBV7-3	TRBJ1-1	NA	TGTGCCAGCAGCGCCGGGCCCGACAGCTCGGGGACTGAAGCTTTCTTT	CASSAGPDSSGTEAFF
TRBD1	TRBV6-5	TRBJ1-4	NA	TGTGCCAGCAGCGCTCAAGAAGGGGGCCGTGAAAAACTGTTTTTT	CASSAQEGGREKLFF
NA	TRBV7-9	TRBJ2-5	NA	TGTGCCAGCAGCTTAACGGAAATTCAAGAGACCCAGTACTTC	CASSLTEIQETQYF
NA	TRBV11-3	TRBJ2-1	NA	TGTGCCAGCAGCCCTGGGACTTATGGTGAGCAGTTCTTC	CASSPGTYGEQFF
NA	TRBV4-3	TRBJ1-2	once	TGCGCCAGCAGCCAAGATCCGGGAGGTAGGGATGGCTACACCTTC	CASSQDPGGRDGYTF
NA	TRBV29-1	TRBJ2-7	once	TGCAGCGTTGGGGGCGAGCAGTACTTC	CSVGGEQYF
NA	TRBV4-2	TRBJ1-4	NA	TGTGCCAGCAGCCTAGGACTGCTCGAAAAACTGTTTTTT	CASSLGLLEKLFF
NA	TRBV30	TRBJ1-6	NA	TGTGCCTGGAGATCTACTTTTGGGTCACCCCTCCACTTT	CAWRSTFGSPLHF
NA	TRBV30	TRBJ2-2	NA	TGTGCCTGGAACCTACTAAGCGCGGGTTCCGGGGAGCTGTTTTTT	CAWNLLSAGSGELFF
TRBD1	TRBV6-5	TRBJ2-7	NA	TGTGCCAGCAGTCGGGGACAGACCTACGAGCAGTACTTC	CASSRGQTYEQYF
NA	TRBV25-1	TRBJ1-1	medium-sized	TGTGCCAGCAGTGAAACTGGGCTTTCTGAAGCTTTCTTT	CASSETGLSEAFF
NA	TRBV29-1	TRBJ2-3	NA	TGCAGCGTTGAAGGTACTCGAAGCGGGAGCACAGATACGCAGTATTTT	CSVEGTRSGSTDTQYF
NA	TRBV7-8	TRBJ2-2	few	TGTGCCAGCAGCTTAGCGGACTCCGGGGAGCTGTTTTTT	CASSLADSGELFF
TRBD1	TRBV5-1	TRBJ1-2	NA	TGCGCCAGCAGCTTGGTGGGAATGACAGGGGGATACTATGGCTACACCTTC	CASSLVGMTGGYYGYTF
NA	TRBV28	TRBJ1-2	NA	TGTGCCAGCAGTTTACAGTCCTATGGCTACACCTTC	CASSLQSYGYTF
NA	TRBV4-1	TRBJ1-5	NA	TGCGCCAGCAGCCAAGATATGCGGGGGCCAACAAGCAATCAGCCCCAGCATTTT	CASSQDMRGPTSNQPQHF
TRBD1	TRBV10-3	TRBJ2-5	NA	TGTGCCATCAGTGTTCAGGGGGCTTTGGAGACCCAGTACTTC	CAISVQGALETQYF
TRBD2	TRBV6-6	TRBJ2-7	NA	TGTGCCAGCAGTTACTCGCGAGCGGGAGACTACGAGCAGTACTTC	CASSYSRAGDYEQYF
TRBD1	TRBV7-9	TRBJ1-5	NA	TGTGCCACCCGACAGGGAGACATAGGGCCCCAGCATTTT	CATRQGDIGPQHF
NA	TRBV30	TRBJ1-4	NA	TGTGCCTGGCGCAAGGACAGATTAACTAATGAAAAACTGTTTTTT	CAWRKDRLTNEKLFF
NA	TRBV7-2	TRBJ2-1	NA	TGTGCCAGCAGCTTAGCCTCCCCCGGGCAGGGCTCCGGGGATGAGCAGTTCTTC	CASSLASPGQGSGDEQFF
TRBD2	TRBV9	TRBJ2-3	NA	TGTGCCAGCAGCGTAGCACCTCCGGGACTAGCGGGAGCGTCTGATACGCAGTATTTT	CASSVAPPGLAGASDTQYF
NA	TRBV30	TRBJ2-7	NA	TGTGCCTGGAGCAGTGACGAGCAGTACTTC	CAWSSDEQYF
NA	TRBV7-9	TRBJ1-4	few	TGTGCCAGCAGCTTAGGACAGGACGATGCAACTAATGAAAAACTGTTTTTT	CASSLGQDDATNEKLFF